This TCR beta chain was found in a study of identical twins. The CDR3 is 14 amino acids. Trimming took 7 bases from V and 1 from J, leaving 13 bases between them. This clonotype was counted between two and nine times. Unique molecular identifiers were in the cDNA, with template-switch universal primer binding. TCRdb re-called the 5' RACE reads through MiXCR, storing one row per CDR3 protein. Among 240,000 or so distinct CDR3 sequences listed, roughly a tenth were seen once. The chain couples TRBV12-3 or TRBV12-4 to TRBJ2-5; a weak D match, TRBD1 (6 bases). The TCR was taken from a man aged 50 to 59 in good health. Sequencing input: memory T cells sorted from blood. CDR3 region: CASISGTSQETQYF. Written as DNA, the CDR3 is TGTGCCAGCATTTCCGGGACATCCCAAGAGACCCAGTACTTC.